The 4 T cell receptor beta chains below were found in one sample sequenced in a study of cytomegalovirus exposure and HLA in healthy donors. Measured with immunoSEQ multiplex PCR; TCRdb has only the in-frame clones, and not every one. The table records 45,000 to 65,000 clones, around 93% of them present only once. Sequencing was done on a sample of PBMCs. These receptors all come from a woman between 18 and 30 years old in good health and CMV-seropositive.

The chain recombines TRBV7-9 with TRBJ2-1; a weak D match, TRBD1 (6 bases). The CDR3 is 15 amino acids. Germline V gene data show CDR1 as SEHNR and CDR2 as FQNEAQ (reference sequence). V lost 4 bases and J 1 base, leaving 11 bases between the germline ends. CDR3 bases: TGTGCCAGCAGCTCAATGGACAGTTCCTACAATGAGCAGTTCTTC. Its protein product is CASSSMDSSYNEQFF.

This clone was picked up one time. This chain uses TRBV7-6 with TRBJ1-1, with TRBD1 matching 7 bases. Germline V gene data show CDR1 as SGHVS and CDR2 as FNYEAQ. The CDR3 runs 16 residues. V shed 5 bases and J 0 bases; nucleotides not matched to a gene: 9. The CDR3: CASSMGQYPVNTEAFF. As DNA, the CDR3 is TGTGCCAGCAGCATGGGACAGTACCCAGTGAACACTGAAGCTTTCTTT.

The chain is built from TRBV6-5 and TRBJ1-2; D is uncertain. Germline loops: CDR1 MNHEY, CDR2 SVGAGI. Trimming cost V 0 bases and J 4 bases, with 12 bases left between them. This CDR3 has 15 amino acids. The CDR3 loop reads CASSYSGRRSYGYTF. As DNA, the CDR3 is TGTGCCAGCAGTTACTCGGGCAGACGATCCTATGGCTACACCTTC.

The chain couples TRBV19 to TRBJ2-3, with 11 bases fitting TRBD2. V was pared by 5 bases and J by 2 bases, with 6 bases of the junction left unmatched. Germline V lookup: CDR1 LNHDA, CDR2 SQIVND (reference sequence). CDR3 length: 16 residues. This CDR3 reads CASSPQLAGATDTQYF. The CDR3 DNA follows: TGTGCCAGTAGTCCCCAACTAGCGGGGGCCACAGATACGCAGTATTTT.